A selection of T cell receptor beta chains follows, all from one sample in a study of cytomegalovirus exposure and HLA in healthy donors. The table came from immunoSEQ multiplex PCR; TCRdb's copy has only in-frame clones and leaves some out. The sample consists of tens of thousands of clones, almost 75% of them appearing once. Sequencing was done on a sample of PBMCs. All receptors come from a man aged 45-65 years in good health and CMV-seronegative. CDR3s include the opening cysteine and the closing phenylalanine or tryptophan. The order of the fields is V gene, J gene, D gene, clone size, CDR3 DNA, CDR3 protein. A D gene is named only where the DNA matches it firmly. Rows may omit the clone size; those that give it use once, few, many or a size class.

TRBV27	TRBJ1-1	.	.	TGTGCCAGCAGTTCGTTTTCTGAAGCTTTCTTT	CASSSFSEAFF
TRBV9	TRBJ2-3	TRBD2	once	TGTGCCAGCAGCACGACTAGCGGGGGCACAGATACGCAGTATTTT	CASSTTSGGTDTQYF
TRBV4-2	TRBJ2-2	TRBD2	once	TGTGCCAGCAGCCAAGATGAGTTTAGCGGGGGCCAGAACACCGGGGAGCTGTTTTTT	CASSQDEFSGGQNTGELFF
TRBV5-5	TRBJ2-1	.	.	TGTGCCAGCAGCCGGGTCCTTACTGCTGAGCAGTTCTTC	CASSRVLTAEQFF
TRBV9	TRBJ1-2	.	.	TGTGCCAGCAGCGCAGGCCTTATTCAGGGTTCCGCTGGCTACACCTTC	CASSAGLIQGSAGYTF
TRBV5-4	TRBJ2-3	.	.	TGTGCCAGCAGCTCGGGGCAGGGGATGGATACGCAGTATTTT	CASSSGQGMDTQYF
TRBV5-5	TRBJ2-2	.	.	TGTGCCAGCAGCTCCCCCAGACAGACGAACACCGGGGAGCTGTTTTTT	CASSSPRQTNTGELFF
TRBV5-4	TRBJ1-1	.	.	TGTGCCAGCAGCCGCGATAGGACAGACGAAGCTTTCTTT	CASSRDRTDEAFF
TRBV2	TRBJ1-6	TRBD1	.	TGTGCCAGCGCGCGGGGGGGACAGGGGAATTCACCCCTCCACTTT	CASARGGQGNSPLHF
TRBV19	TRBJ2-7	TRBD1	few	TGTGCCAGTAGTATCCGCGACAGGGGAGGCGAGCAGTACTTC	CASSIRDRGGEQYF
TRBV19	TRBJ1-1	.	.	TGTGCCAGTAGGACCGGGGCTGAAGCTTTCTTT	CASRTGAEAFF
TRBV18	TRBJ2-7	.	.	TGTGCCAGCTCACCACCGGGAGGCTACGAGCAGTACTTC	CASSPPGGYEQYF
TRBV11-2	TRBJ2-3	.	.	TGTGCCAGCAGCCTCGAGACGGCAGGGGCGAACACAGATACGCAGTATTTT	CASSLETAGANTDTQYF
TRBV11-2	TRBJ2-3	TRBD2	once	TGTGCCAGCAGCTTAGTCTCGGCGGGGGGTCAAGATACGCAGTATTTT	CASSLVSAGGQDTQYF
TRBV30	TRBJ1-4	.	.	TGTGCCTGGAGTCGGAGCAACATGGGTGAAAAACTGTTTTTT	CAWSRSNMGEKLFF
TRBV7-9	TRBJ2-7	TRBD1	.	TGTTCCAGCAGCTCCCTGCTACAGGGGAGTTCCTACGAGCAGTACTTC	CSSSSLLQGSSYEQYF